This T cell receptor (beta chain) was captured by sequencing in a study of cytomegalovirus exposure and HLA in healthy donors. Study results and limitations: According to reports, the classifier identified cytomegalovirus status with high specificity and sensitivity.

Remarks on this clone: Its matching antigen is unknown.

The CDR3 loop spans 14 amino acids. V shed 1 base and J shed 5 bases, with 12 bases lying between them. Germline CDR1 and CDR2: LNHNV and YYDKDF (reference sequence). The table came from immunoSEQ multiplex PCR; TCRdb's copy has only in-frame clones and leaves some out. Of 200,000 to 250,000 clones listed, over 65% were seen once; the top ten hold roughly 5.7%. This TCR was recovered from a woman aged 18-29 years in good health and CMV-seronegative. The specimen sequenced was PBMCs. This chain joins TRBV15 and TRBJ2-7; D is possibly TRBD1 (6 bases). The CDR3 spells CATSRGTGPNEQYF. CDR3 bases: TGTGCCACCAGCAGAGGTACAGGGCCCAACGAGCAGTACTTC. The variable domain in full, completed from reference TRBV15 and TRBJ2-7, reads DAMVIQNPRYQVTQFGKPVTLSCSQTLNHNVMYWYQQKSSQAPKLLFHYYDKDFNNEADTPDNFQSRRPNTSFCFLDIRSPGLGDTAMYLCATSRGTGPNEQYFGPGTRLTVT.